This TCR beta chain was identified in a study of naive and memory T cell subsets. The CDR3 spans 12 residues. Germline-derived CDR1 and CDR2 are ENHRY and SYGVKD. V lost 10 bases, J lost 1 base, and 11 bases lay in between. Whole-study results and caveats: Each distinct alpha or beta sequence counts as one clonotype.

Cells stained for CD3, CD4, CD8, CD45RA, CD27 and viability were sorted into four CD45RA/CD27 subsets. Two oligonucleotides, mixed equimolar, formed the beta constant-region primer covering TRBC1 and TRBC2. Four rounds of PCR amplified the ligated cDNA using nested alpha and beta constant-region primers plus SP2. TCRdb independently ran MiXCR on the UMI-ligation and nested PCR reads; one entry per CDR3 protein. The data contain about 8,000 distinct CDR3 sequences, roughly 29% of them singletons. This clonotype was detected once. Its antigen is not identified. The receptor was derived from a human donor in good health. This chain uses TRBV10-3 with TRBJ2-7; D possibly corresponds to TRBD1 (6 bases). What was sequenced was CD8+ TEMRA cells from blood. Subset: effector memory re-expressing CD45RA, CD45RA+ CD27-. The CDR3 nucleotides read TGTGCCACCGAAGGACAGTCCTACGAGCAGTACTTC. This encodes CATEGQSYEQYF.